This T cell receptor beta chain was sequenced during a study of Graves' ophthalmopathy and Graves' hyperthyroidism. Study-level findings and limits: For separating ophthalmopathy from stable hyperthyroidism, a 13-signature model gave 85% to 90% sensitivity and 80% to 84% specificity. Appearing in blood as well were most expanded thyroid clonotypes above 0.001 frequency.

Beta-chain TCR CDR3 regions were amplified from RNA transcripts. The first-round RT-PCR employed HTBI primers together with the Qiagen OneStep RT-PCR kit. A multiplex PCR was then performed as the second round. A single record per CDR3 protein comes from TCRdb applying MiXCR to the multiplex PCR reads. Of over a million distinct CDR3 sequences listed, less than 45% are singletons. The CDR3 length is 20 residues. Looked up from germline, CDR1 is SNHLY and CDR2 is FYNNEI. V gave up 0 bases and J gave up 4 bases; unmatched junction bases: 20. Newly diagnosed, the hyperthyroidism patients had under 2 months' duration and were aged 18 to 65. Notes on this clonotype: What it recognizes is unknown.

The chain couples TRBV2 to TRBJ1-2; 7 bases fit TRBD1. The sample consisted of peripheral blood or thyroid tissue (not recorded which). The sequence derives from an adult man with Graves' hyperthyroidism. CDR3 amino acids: CASSEAGGAWTWDSSYGYTF. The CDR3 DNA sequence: TGTGCCAGCAGTGAAGCTGGAGGGGCTTGGACGTGGGACAGTTCCTATGGCTACACCTTC. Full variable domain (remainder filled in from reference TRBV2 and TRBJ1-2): EPEVTQTPSHQVTQMGQEVILRCVPISNHLYFYWYRQILGQKVEFLVSFYNNEISEKSEIFDDQFSVERPDGSNFTLKIRSTKLEDSAMYFCASSEAGGAWTWDSSYGYTFGSGTRLTVV.